What follows are 29 T cell receptor beta chains derived from one specimen sequenced in a study of CD8 T cells in ankylosing spondylitis. TCRdb called the 5' RACE reads again in MiXCR, with one record for every CDR3 protein. There are about 120,000 distinct CDR3 sequences in the sample; 12% to 15% occur only once, and 2.5% to 3% lies in the top ten. Material: blood, either unsorted or a sorted T cell fraction (not recorded which). These receptor sequences come from a female donor with ankylosing spondylitis or in good health (not recorded which).

Comments on this clonotype: A much larger clonotype is one base distant, so this may be a read error. The V call is TRBV20-1, the J call TRBJ1-2, with D possibly TRBD1 on 5 matching bases. The CDR3 length is 12 residues. Per the germline V gene, CDR1 is DFQATT and CDR2 is SNEGSKA (reference sequence). The CDR3 is CSARGGDDGHTF. Here the CDR3 DNA reads TGCAGTGCTCGGGGAGGGGATGATGGCCACACCTTC.

This chain joins TRBV4-2 and TRBJ1-2; 10 bases match TRBD1. The V gene's germline CDR1 is LGHNA and CDR2 YNFKEQ. The junction had 13 bases not matched to a gene; V was cut back by 1 base and J by 5 bases. The CDR3 loop spans 18 amino acids. CDR3 sequence (DNA): TGTGCCAGCAGCCAAGGATGGGACAGGGGTCCCTCGGGGTATGGCTACACCTTC. Amino acid sequence: CASSQGWDRGPSGYGYTF.

This sequence joins TRBV21-1 and TRBJ2-7; the table's D call TRBD1 went unverified against the DNA. TRBV21-1 is recorded as a pseudogene. This CDR3 has 16 residues. The CDR3 DNA reads as TGTGCCAGCAGCAAAGCGCCAGGACAGGGATCCTACGAGCAGTACTTC. Translated: CASSKAPGQGSYEQYF.

This rearrangement joins TRBV18 to TRBJ1-6; D unclear. The germline V gene has CDR1 KGHSH and CDR2 LQKENI. This CDR3 is 13 amino acids long. Trimming took 0 bases from V and 6 from J, leaving 3 bases between them. The CDR3 nucleotides are TGTGCCAGCTCACCACCCAGTAATTCACCCCTCCACTTT. It encodes CASSPPSNSPLHF. The full variable domain, with the rest looked up from reference TRBV18 and TRBJ1-6, is NAGVMQNPRHLVRRRGQEARLRCSPMKGHSHVYWYRQLPEEGLKFMVYLQKENIIDESGMPKERFSAEFPKEGPSILRIQQVVRGDSAAYFCASSPPSNSPLHFGNGTRLTVT.

This clonotype was picked up a small number of times. The chain is built from TRBV4-2 and TRBJ2-3; 10 bases line up with TRBD2. This CDR3 is built from 17 residues. The J segment lost 7 bases and the V segment lost 3 bases, leaving 13 bases of the junction unmatched. Germline V CDR1 and CDR2: LGHNA, YNFKEQ. CDR3 bases: TGTGCCAGCAGCCAGGACCAACTAGCGGGGAAGGGGAATACGCAGTATTTT. Its protein product is CASSQDQLAGKGNTQYF.

This clonotype was seen ten or more times. The rearrangement links TRBV12-3 or TRBV12-4 to TRBJ1-6, with a possible D match to TRBD1 (6 bases). The CDR3 has 15 amino acids. The V and J ends lost 8 bases and 9 bases respectively, with 20 bases between them. The CDR3 DNA is TGTGCCAGCTGCGGCGTGAGCCAGGGGATTTCACCCCTCCACTTT. Protein product: CASCGVSQGISPLHF.

This clonotype was seen only once. V is TRBV20-1 and J is TRBJ2-3; TRBD2 agrees at 11 bases. This CDR3 has 14 residues. Germline values: CDR1 DFQATT, CDR2 SNEGSKA (reference sequence). After removal of 5 bases from V and 3 bases from J, the junction contained 4 bases not matched to a gene. The CDR3 loop reads CSAPTSGRTDTQYF. In nucleotides, the CDR3 is TGCAGTGCTCCTACTAGCGGGAGAACAGATACGCAGTATTTT.

The chain links TRBV7-8 to TRBJ2-2, with a weak D call TRBD2 (5 bases). V lost 2 bases to trimming and J lost 2 bases, with 9 bases between them. Germline V CDR1 and CDR2: SGHVS, FQNEAQ. The CDR3 loop spans 15 amino acids. This CDR3 reads CASSLLRGNTGELFF. The CDR3 bases are TGTGCCAGCAGCTTACTTCGGGGTAACACCGGGGAGCTGTTTTTT.

The rearrangement uses TRBV18 and TRBJ2-7; maybe TRBD1 (5 bases). Trimming removed 3 bases at V and 3 bases at J, with 12 bases between. The CDR3 extends over 14 amino acids. Germline loops: CDR1 KGHSH, CDR2 LQKENI. The CDR3: CASSPPNRYYEQYF. DNA for the CDR3: TGTGCCAGCTCACCGCCGAACAGGTACTACGAGCAGTACTTC.

This clonotype was found a few times. The chain joins TRBV12-3 or TRBV12-4 to TRBJ1-6; the D gene is possibly TRBD1 (6 bases). The CDR3 sequence is 14 residues long. V was cut by 1 base and J by 8 bases, with 9 bases left in between. The CDR3 spells CASSLDRVYSPLHF. CDR3 bases: TGTGCCAGCAGTTTAGACAGGGTGTATTCACCCCTCCACTTT.

This clonotype has more than one count but fewer than ten. This chain connects TRBV7-8 to TRBJ2-1, with D unresolved. Trimming left V 1 base short and J 0 bases short, with 16 bases between. The CDR3 has 18 amino acids. Germline CDR1 SGHVS, CDR2 FQNEAQ. CDR3 DNA: TGTGCCAGCAGCTTAGAGGGTCGGGCGGTGAGCTCCTACAATGAGCAGTTCTTC. This encodes CASSLEGRAVSSYNEQFF.

The CDR3 DNA reads as TGCGCCAGCAGGGTTTTGGACTCTGGAAACACCATATATTTT. Amino acids: CASRVLDSGNTIYF. The chain links TRBV5-1 to TRBJ1-3; unclear D gene. The V end was cut by 5 bases, the J end by 0 bases, with 9 bases between. There are 14 residues in the CDR3. Germline CDR1 is SGHRS and CDR2 is YFSETQ.

Comment on this clonotype: A much more abundant neighbour one base away suggests this may be a read error. The CDR3 nucleotides read TGTACCAGCAGCTTAGGCGGGTGGGGGTCCTACGAGCAGTACTTC. This encodes CTSSLGGWGSYEQYF. The chain carries TRBV7-3 and TRBJ2-7; D is possibly TRBD1 or TRBD2 (5 bases each). CDR3 length: 15 residues. CDR1 SGHTA and CDR2 FQGTGA come from the germline V gene.

This clonotype was detected many times. J is TRBJ2-1 and V is TRBV4-2; no definite D call. The V and J ends lost 0 bases and 10 bases respectively, with 10 bases between them. Per germline, CDR1 LGHNA and CDR2 YNFKEQ. The CDR3 sequence is 13 residues long. The CDR3 nucleotides are TGTGCCAGCAGCCAAGACGACATTAGGGAGCAGTTCTTC. It translates to CASSQDDIREQFF.

This clonotype was detected ten times or more. The rearrangement joins TRBV7-6 to TRBJ2-1; D call uncertain. Trimming left V 2 bases short and J 6 bases short, with 5 bases between. The CDR3 has 12 amino acids. Germline values: CDR1 SGHVS, CDR2 FNYEAQ. CDR3 sequence (DNA): TGTGCCAGCAGCTTAAATCCCAATGAGCAGTTCTTC. This gives the protein CASSLNPNEQFF.

This clonotype was counted a few times. The CDR3 DNA reads TGTGCCAGCAGTTGGACTAGCGGGCATACCGGGGAGCTGTTTTTT. It yields the protein CASSWTSGHTGELFF. The chain couples TRBV12-3 or TRBV12-4 to TRBJ2-2, with 11 bases fitting TRBD2. Losses at the gene ends were 4 bases for V and 5 bases for J; bases not matched to a gene: 3. This CDR3 has 15 amino acids.

There are many counts of this clonotype. The chain joins TRBV24-1 to TRBJ2-2; TRBD2 might be the D (5 bases). Germline lookup yields CDR1 KGHDR and CDR2 SFDVKD. The germline V and J ends were trimmed by 10 bases and 5 bases, with 13 bases remaining between them. The CDR3 runs to 13 residues. The CDR3 DNA sequence: TGTGCCACGAACGCCCCGGGGACCGGGGAGCTGTTTTTT. It encodes CATNAPGTGELFF.

This chain uses TRBV7-8 with TRBJ2-7, with 9 bases fitting TRBD1. The CDR3 contains 14 residues. The germline V gene has CDR1 SGHVS and CDR2 FQNEAQ. Trimming at V came to 8 bases and at J to 2 bases, leaving 7 bases not matched to a gene. The chain's CDR3 is CASHPGQGTYEQYF. In nucleotides, the CDR3 is TGTGCCAGCCATCCGGGACAGGGAACCTACGAGCAGTACTTC. Together with reference TRBV7-8 and TRBJ2-7, the CDR3 gives the full variable domain: GAGVSQSPRYKVAKRGQDVALRCDPISGHVSLFWYQQALGQGPEFLTYFQNEAQLDKSGLPSDRFFAERPEGSVSTLKIQRTQQEDSAVYLCASHPGQGTYEQYFGPGTRLTVT.

This clonotype was seen more than once but under ten times. V usage is TRBV28 and J usage is TRBJ1-2; D uncertain. Trimming pared 2 bases from V and 3 bases from J, leaving 10 bases between. Germline CDR1 MDHEN, CDR2 SYDVKM. This CDR3 has 14 residues. This chain's CDR3 is CASSLGRKDYGYTF. The CDR3 DNA sequence: TGTGCCAGCAGTTTAGGACGAAAGGACTATGGCTACACCTTC.

This clonotype has at least ten counts. This CDR3 reads CASSLDIYGYTF. The CDR3 DNA reads as TGTGCCAGCAGTCTAGACATATATGGCTACACCTTC. The V gene is TRBV7-9, the J gene TRBJ1-2; D gene ambiguous. The CDR3 runs to 12 residues. V was trimmed by 6 bases and J by 5 bases, leaving 10 bases between them. The germline gives CDR1 SEHNR, CDR2 FQNEAQ (reference sequence).

This chain links TRBV5-1 with TRBJ2-5; TRBD1 is a possible D gene (5 bases). V shed 1 base and J shed 3 bases, with 13 bases lying between them. This CDR3 is built from 15 residues. From germline, CDR1 is SGHRS and CDR2 YFSETQ. The CDR3 DNA reads TGCGCCAGCAGCTTGTCGACAGATTCCGAAGAGACCCAGTACTTC. This codes for CASSLSTDSEETQYF.

This clonotype showed up many times. The V and J genes are TRBV12-3 or TRBV12-4 and TRBJ2-1; D is unresolved. V gave up 1 base and J gave up 8 bases, with 15 bases separating them. CDR3 length: 15 amino acids. For the CDR3, the DNA is TGTGCCAGCAGTTTAGTGGGGATCCTCGGCGATGAGCAGTTCTTC. Amino acid sequence: CASSLVGILGDEQFF.

J is TRBJ1-2 and V is TRBV27; D is possibly TRBD1 (6 bases). CDR3 length: 16 amino acids. V lost 4 bases and J lost 2, with 17 bases in between. The germline V gene has CDR1 MNHEY and CDR2 SMNVEV (reference sequence). The CDR3 loop is CASSSAGAGVNYGYTF. The CDR3 DNA follows: TGTGCCAGCAGTTCCGCAGGGGCAGGGGTAAACTATGGCTACACCTTC.

This clonotype showed up just a few times. The genes are TRBV5-1 and TRBJ2-5, with TRBD1 matching over 11 bases. V was clipped by 5 bases and J by 5 bases; unmatched bases: 5. The germline CDR1 and CDR2 sequences are SGHRS and YFSETQ. The CDR3 spans 14 residues. The CDR3 DNA sequence: TGCGCCAGCAGTTCGGGACAGGGGGTGGAGACCCAGTACTTC. Amino acid sequence: CASSSGQGVETQYF.

This clonotype has ten or more counts. The chain's CDR3 is CASSLQLVRRNTGELFF. Written as DNA, the CDR3 is TGCGCCAGCAGCTTGCAACTAGTAAGGAGGAACACCGGGGAGCTGTTTTTT. V gene TRBV5-1 combines with J gene TRBJ2-2; TRBD2 might be the D (5 bases). Germline-derived CDR1 and CDR2 are SGHRS and YFSETQ. V lost 1 base, J lost 1 base, and 14 bases lay in between. The CDR3 contains 17 residues.

This clonotype was detected many times. The chain employs TRBV5-1 and TRBJ2-1, with TRBD1 matching 8 bases. V shed 2 bases and J 4 bases; nucleotides not matched to a gene: 5. The CDR3 runs 15 residues. Germline CDR1 is SGHRS and CDR2 is YFSETQ. The CDR3 reads CASSFGQGAYNEQFF. The CDR3 nucleotides are TGCGCCAGCAGCTTCGGCCAGGGGGCTTACAATGAGCAGTTCTTC.

This clonotype appeared a few times. The CDR3 DNA sequence: TGCAGCGTTGTAAAAGCGGGAGTTCAAAATGAGCAGTTCTTC. This gives the protein CSVVKAGVQNEQFF. The V gene is TRBV29-1, the J gene TRBJ2-1, with TRBD2 matching 8 bases. This CDR3 contains 14 residues. Germline values: CDR1 SQVTM, CDR2 ANQGSEA. V was clipped by 4 bases and J by 7 bases; unmatched bases: 9.

This clonotype has only a few counts. The CDR3, as DNA: TGTGCCAGCAGCCAAGTGAACTCGGGAGCCCAGCAGTTCTTC. It specifies CASSQVNSGAQQFF. This chain uses TRBV3-1 with TRBJ2-1; D may be TRBD2 (6 bases). The CDR3 extends over 14 amino acids. Germline CDR1 and CDR2: LGHDT and YNNKEL (reference sequence). Trimming pared 1 base from V and 11 bases from J, leaving 15 bases between.

The rearrangement joins TRBV18 to TRBJ2-7; possibly TRBD2 for D (6 bases). In germline, CDR1 is KGHSH, CDR2 LQKENI. The CDR3 loop spans 11 amino acids. The germline V and J ends were trimmed by 8 bases and 5 bases, with 10 bases remaining between them. The CDR3 is CASQSGDEQYF. The CDR3 nucleotides are TGTGCCAGCCAGTCGGGGGACGAGCAGTACTTC.